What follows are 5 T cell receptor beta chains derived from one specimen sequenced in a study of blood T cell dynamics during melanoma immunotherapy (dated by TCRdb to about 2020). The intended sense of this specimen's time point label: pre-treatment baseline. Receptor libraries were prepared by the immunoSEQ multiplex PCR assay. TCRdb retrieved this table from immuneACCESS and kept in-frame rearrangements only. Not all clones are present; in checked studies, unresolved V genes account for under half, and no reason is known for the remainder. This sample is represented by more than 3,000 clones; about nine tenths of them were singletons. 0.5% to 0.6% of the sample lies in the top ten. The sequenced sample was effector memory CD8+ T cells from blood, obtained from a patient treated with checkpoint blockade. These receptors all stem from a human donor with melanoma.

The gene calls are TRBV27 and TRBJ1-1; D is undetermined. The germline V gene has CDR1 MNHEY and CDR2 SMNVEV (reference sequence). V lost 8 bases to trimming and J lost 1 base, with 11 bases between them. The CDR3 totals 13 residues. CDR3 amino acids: CASLSGTNTEAFF. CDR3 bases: TGTGCCAGCTTATCTGGAACGAACACTGAAGCTTTCTTT.

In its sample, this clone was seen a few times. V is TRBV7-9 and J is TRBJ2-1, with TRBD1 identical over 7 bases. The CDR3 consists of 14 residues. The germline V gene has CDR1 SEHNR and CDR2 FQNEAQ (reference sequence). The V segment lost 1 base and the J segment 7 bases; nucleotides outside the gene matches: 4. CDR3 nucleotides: TGTGCCAGCAGCTTAGGCAGGGGGAGTAATGAGCAGTTCTTC. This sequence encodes CASSLGRGSNEQFF.

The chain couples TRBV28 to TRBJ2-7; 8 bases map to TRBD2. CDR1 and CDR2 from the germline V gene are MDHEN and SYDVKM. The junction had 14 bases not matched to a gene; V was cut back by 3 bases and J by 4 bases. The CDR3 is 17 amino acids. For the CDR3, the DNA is TGTGCCAGCAGTTTCCCCGAACTGGCGGGAGGAGGGTACGAGCAGTACTTC. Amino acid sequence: CASSFPELAGGGYEQYF.

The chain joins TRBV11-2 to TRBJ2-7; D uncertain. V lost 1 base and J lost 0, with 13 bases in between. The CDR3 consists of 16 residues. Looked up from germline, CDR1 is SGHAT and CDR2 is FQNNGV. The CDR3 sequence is CASSLGSFRSSYEQYF. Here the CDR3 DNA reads TGTGCCAGCAGCTTAGGTTCCTTTAGGAGCTCCTACGAGCAGTACTTC. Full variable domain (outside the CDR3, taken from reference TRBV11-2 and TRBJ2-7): EAGVAQSPRYKIIEKRQSVAFWCNPISGHATLYWYQQILGQGPKLLIQFQNNGVVDDSQLPKDRFSAERLKGVDSTLKIQPAKLEDSAVYLCASSLGSFRSSYEQYFGPGTRLTVT.

The CDR3 nucleotides are TGTGCCAGCAGTTCGGGGACACCGAGCTCCTACAATGAGCAGTTCTTC. Translated: CASSSGTPSSYNEQFF. V is TRBV27 and J is TRBJ2-1; possible D gene TRBD1, 6 bases. V was pared by 4 bases and J by 0 bases, with 13 bases between. Germline CDR1 and CDR2: MNHEY and SMNVEV (reference sequence). This CDR3 comprises 16 residues.